This TCR beta chain was profiled in a study of blood T cell repertoires in COVID-19 (dated by TCRdb to the early 2020s). Background for the entire study: Samples from collaborators originated in the United States, Italy and Spain and spanned both the acute and convalescent phases of COVID-19. The prospective study material was composed of cDNA or gDNA derived from T cells, B-cell-depleted T cells, or PBMCs. The dataset comprised deeply sampled blood TCRbeta repertoires from subjects exposed to, actively infected with, or recovered from COVID-19. The repertoires were released in a freely available public database meant as a resource for research on the immune response to SARS-CoV-2. Samples came from the ongoing ImmuneRACE study (first 160 participants) plus 1,254 subjects from 6 global collaborators. Nearly every sample came with metadata listing a de-identified subject ID, COVID-19 status, age in years and sex. HLA class I and class II types, where available, came from metadata supplied by the sample provider rather than from assay-based typing. Study-wide findings and limitations: The quantity of clinical and demographic metadata differed by source and by participant and was supplied without curation.

TCRbeta CDR3 regions were amplified from genomic DNA by means of the immunoSEQ Assay, a bias-controlled multiplex PCR. The authors' pipeline ran thus. Nucleated cell counts per sample were estimated from amplification of reference gene primers within the assay. To quantify the absolute abundance of each unique TCRbeta CDR3 rearrangement, sequence reads were collapsed and filtered. Productive Simpson clonality was computed per sample as the square root of Simpson's diversity index over productive rearrangements. TCRdb re-hosts the immuneACCESS table, in-frame sequences only. Its copies lack some clones; in the studies checked, an unresolved V gene accounts for under half of them, and the cause for the rest is not known. V and J calls and clone size follow that table, whereas D and trimming were derived from the DNA. The table for this sample lists some 75,000 clones; approximately 90% of them were counted only once. The top ten clones comprise just under 0.6% of the sample.

The germline V gene sets CDR1 to SGHTA and CDR2 to FQGNSA. At the junction V is shortened by 4 bases and J by 4 bases; bases outside the gene matches: 7. The CDR3 sequence holds 14 residues, the cysteine and phenylalanine included. Of all the DNA, just the CDR3 is kept, 42 bases in frame from base 1. Collaborating institutions collected whole blood in K2EDTA tubes following their own protocols. Collaborator samples were shipped for TCRbeta analysis as frozen whole blood, isolated PBMCs, or DNA extracted from either sample type. Notes on this clone: Its antigen target is currently unknown. The sample holds no much larger clone one base away, and base qualities are not on file.

The TCR originated in a man in his sixties with acute or convalescent COVID-19. In this chain, TRBV7-2 is recombined with TRBJ2-7; 7 bases in the middle match TRBD1. Sequenced: peripheral blood. CDR3 region: CASSYSTGWYEQYF. Read as DNA, the sequence is TGTGCCAGCAGCTACTCGACAGGGTGGTACGAGCAGTACTTC.